This is a list of T cell receptor beta chains from one sample in a study of blood T cell repertoires in COVID-19. Produced via immunoSEQ multiplex PCR; TCRdb's table is partial and in-frame only. The table shows 250,000 to 300,000 clones, with roughly 93% occurring only once. Source material: PBMCs or T cells enriched from blood (not recorded which). Receptors were obtained from a woman aged 40 to 49 with acute COVID-19. CDR3s leave out the opening cysteine and the closing phenylalanine or tryptophan. Each record gives: CDR3 protein, V gene, J gene.

CDR3aa: ATSGWGRSGYT; v_gene: TRBV24-1; j_gene: TRBJ1-2
CDR3aa: ASSPQALNTEAF; v_gene: TRBV5-1; j_gene: TRBJ1-1
CDR3aa: ASSIGERSRNEKLF; v_gene: TRBV19; j_gene: TRBJ1-4
CDR3aa: ASSAGTSAYNEQF; v_gene: TRBV4-2; j_gene: TRBJ2-1
CDR3aa: SVQGAETQY; v_gene: TRBV29-1; j_gene: TRBJ2-5
CDR3aa: ASSKEGAGGLVTEAF; v_gene: TRBV21-1; j_gene: TRBJ1-1
CDR3aa: ASTSPAGEQY; v_gene: TRBV27; j_gene: TRBJ2-7
CDR3aa: ASSLGWGPGEQF; v_gene: TRBV28; j_gene: TRBJ2-1
CDR3aa: ATSRETGAGYGYT; v_gene: TRBV15; j_gene: TRBJ1-2
CDR3aa: ASSRGSRAETQY; v_gene: TRBV3-1/TRBV3-2; j_gene: TRBJ2-5
CDR3aa: ASRTGGPEQPQH; v_gene: TRBV4-2; j_gene: TRBJ1-5
CDR3aa: ASSLGQGDTGELF; v_gene: TRBV5-1; j_gene: TRBJ2-2
CDR3aa: ASSSPLDSSSYMNTEAF; v_gene: TRBV28; j_gene: TRBJ1-1
CDR3aa: ASSYSPGGNQPQH; v_gene: TRBV6-6; j_gene: TRBJ1-5
CDR3aa: ASSLDRGSSYEQY; v_gene: TRBV5-4; j_gene: TRBJ2-7
CDR3aa: ASSSFGHPEAF; v_gene: TRBV11-2; j_gene: TRBJ1-1
CDR3aa: ASSTVGDRVWNEQY; v_gene: TRBV5-4; j_gene: TRBJ2-7
CDR3aa: ASSQGAYNEQF; v_gene: TRBV14; j_gene: TRBJ2-1
CDR3aa: ATSGSNNEQF; v_gene: TRBV24-1; j_gene: TRBJ2-1
CDR3aa: ASRRGGRMNTEAF; v_gene: TRBV27; j_gene: TRBJ1-1
CDR3aa: AFSGVKGGYT; v_gene: TRBV30; j_gene: TRBJ1-2
CDR3aa: ASIPPGQGRGEQY; v_gene: TRBV2; j_gene: TRBJ2-7
CDR3aa: ASSLSGVNIQY; v_gene: TRBV12-3/TRBV12-4; j_gene: TRBJ2-4
CDR3aa: ASSYSGSSYNEQF; v_gene: TRBV6-5; j_gene: TRBJ2-1
CDR3aa: AGDSGVGAQH; v_gene: TRBV21-1; j_gene: TRBJ1-5
CDR3aa: ASSPGGPSTEAF; v_gene: TRBV18; j_gene: TRBJ1-1
CDR3aa: ASSIDLGTGRGQPQH; v_gene: TRBV19; j_gene: TRBJ1-5
CDR3aa: ASSSQKDRGVGGYT; v_gene: TRBV7-9; j_gene: TRBJ1-2
CDR3aa: ASRGRGLYNQPQH; v_gene: TRBV2; j_gene: TRBJ1-5
CDR3aa: ASSVVAGSTDTQY; v_gene: TRBV9; j_gene: TRBJ2-3
CDR3aa: ASSLGLAGGMQTQY; v_gene: TRBV7-2; j_gene: TRBJ2-5
CDR3aa: ASSYRLAGGWDEQF; v_gene: TRBV7-8; j_gene: TRBJ2-1
CDR3aa: ASSLRRGSSYEQY; v_gene: TRBV27; j_gene: TRBJ2-7
CDR3aa: ASSQVFSYNEQF; v_gene: TRBV3-1/TRBV3-2; j_gene: TRBJ2-1
CDR3aa: ASSREVRGNQPQH; v_gene: TRBV4-3; j_gene: TRBJ1-5
CDR3aa: ASSFRNTEAF; v_gene: TRBV12-3/TRBV12-4; j_gene: TRBJ1-1
CDR3aa: ARGGLTSTDTQY; v_gene: TRBV30; j_gene: TRBJ2-3
CDR3aa: ASSLVLPQGAT; v_gene: TRBV12-3/TRBV12-4; j_gene: TRBJ1-2
CDR3aa: ASSSGHLYGYT; v_gene: TRBV28; j_gene: TRBJ1-2
CDR3aa: ASSLDRGSYEQY; v_gene: TRBV6-5; j_gene: TRBJ2-7
CDR3aa: ASSAEGGTEAF; v_gene: TRBV11-2; j_gene: TRBJ1-1
CDR3aa: ASSASGGETQY; v_gene: TRBV5-1; j_gene: TRBJ2-5
CDR3aa: ASSVVPDSPLH; v_gene: TRBV9; j_gene: TRBJ1-6
CDR3aa: ASMPLFGATNEKLF; v_gene: TRBV7-9; j_gene: TRBJ1-4
CDR3aa: ASSLRQGSNEKLF; v_gene: TRBV3-1/TRBV3-2; j_gene: TRBJ1-4
CDR3aa: ASSTEAEGTQY; v_gene: TRBV2; j_gene: TRBJ2-5
CDR3aa: ASSAGTGGETQY; v_gene: TRBV18; j_gene: TRBJ2-5
CDR3aa: ASSLSVRGATNYGYT; v_gene: TRBV28; j_gene: TRBJ1-2
CDR3aa: ASSSLTGTRWYGYT; v_gene: TRBV11-2; j_gene: TRBJ1-2
CDR3aa: ASSLGNSQYNEKLF; v_gene: TRBV5-5; j_gene: TRBJ1-4
CDR3aa: TSSHNKPLNNQPQH; v_gene: TRBV1; j_gene: TRBJ1-5
CDR3aa: SVEEGGLAGLEQF; v_gene: TRBV29-1; j_gene: TRBJ2-1
CDR3aa: ASSRDLLETQY; v_gene: TRBV11-2; j_gene: TRBJ2-5
CDR3aa: ARSVLIGQSYEQY; v_gene: TRBV5-3; j_gene: TRBJ2-7
CDR3aa: ATSGASGGLYNEQF; v_gene: TRBV24-1; j_gene: TRBJ2-1